These T cell receptor beta chains were read from a single sample in a study of T-cell memory formation after mild COVID-19. TCRdb reprocessed the 5' RACE reads via MiXCR and lists one record per CDR3 protein. The sample contains approximately 89,000 distinct CDR3 sequences, roughly 13% of which appear only once. The specimen was PBMCs or a T cell subset sorted from them (not recorded which). The origin of the receptors is a man younger than 35 who had mild COVID-19 (a few samples of this study predate the infection). Cell type and time point are not known. CDR3s include the opening cysteine and the closing phenylalanine or tryptophan. A D gene is named only where the DNA matches it firmly. Clone size is given for some rows only: seen once, a few or many times, or a class if the clone is expanded.

TRBV23-1,.,TRBJ1-4,.,TGCGCCAGCAGTCGCCCATGGGAGGGGCTGAGACCAACTAATGAAAAACTGTTTTTT,CASSRPWEGLRPTNEKLFF
TRBV5-1,.,TRBJ1-1,TRBD1,TGCGCCAGCAGCGGCCGGACAGGCATGGGGACTGAAGCTTTCTTT,CASSGRTGMGTEAFF
TRBV6-1,few,TRBJ2-5,.,TGTGCCGGTCCGATTCAAGAGACCCAGTACTTC,CAGPIQETQYF
TRBV13,.,TRBJ2-7,.,TGTGCCAGCAGCCTAGGGGACGGGCCCCTGGTTTTC,CASSLGDGPLVF
TRBV7-9,.,TRBJ1-1,.,TGTGCCAGCAGCGCCCGGATCCTGAACACTGAAGCTTTCTTT,CASSARILNTEAFF
TRBV12-3/TRBV12-4,few,TRBJ2-7,TRBD2,TGTGCCAGCAGTTTGTTCGGGGGGGGATACTACGAGCAGTACTTC,CASSLFGGGYYEQYF
TRBV7-9,.,TRBJ2-7,.,TGTGCCAGCAGCCTAGATAAGTCTTCCTACGAGCAGTACTTC,CASSLDKSSYEQYF
TRBV12-3/TRBV12-4,.,TRBJ2-1,TRBD2,TGTGCCAGCAGTTTAGGGCTAGCGGGGATGTACAATGAGCAGTTCTTC,CASSLGLAGMYNEQFF
TRBV6-2/TRBV6-3,.,TRBJ1-5,TRBD1,TGTGCCAGCAGGGAGCAGGGGGCGAGGCAGCCCCAGCATTTT,CASREQGARQPQHF
TRBV5-4,.,TRBJ1-3,.,TGTGCCAGCAGCTTCGGCTCTGGAAACACCATATATTTT,CASSFGSGNTIYF
TRBV27,few,TRBJ1-1,.,TGTGCCAGCAGTGAGATAGGATTGAACACTGAAGCTTTCTTT,CASSEIGLNTEAFF
TRBV4-1,.,TRBJ2-5,.,TGCGCCAGCAGCCAAGGGACAGCACAAGAGACCCAGTACTTC,CASSQGTAQETQYF
TRBV6-2/TRBV6-3,.,TRBJ2-4,.,TGTGCCAGCAGTTCCTTACGGGGGGCCAAAAACATTCAGTACTTC,CASSSLRGAKNIQYF
TRBV12-3/TRBV12-4,.,TRBJ1-1,.,TGTGCCAGCCTCGCGGGGCACGATGAAGCTTTCTTT,CASLAGHDEAFF
TRBV5-5,few,TRBJ2-3,.,TGTGCCAGCAGCCCTGGGGCTAACACAGATACGCAGTATTTT,CASSPGANTDTQYF
TRBV7-2,.,TRBJ2-2,.,TGTGCCAGCAGCTTCCCGACCGGGGAGCTGTTTTTT,CASSFPTGELFF
TRBV5-1,.,TRBJ1-1,.,TGCGCCAGCAGCTTGGCCGGGGGGAACACTGAAGCTTTCTTT,CASSLAGGNTEAFF
TRBV12-3/TRBV12-4,.,TRBJ2-7,.,TGTGCCAGCAGTTTAGGGGCCCACGAGCAGTACTTC,CASSLGAHEQYF
TRBV29-1,.,TRBJ2-5,TRBD1,TGCAGCGTTGAAAAGGGACAGGGGCGCCGGGGGGCCCAGTACTTC,CSVEKGQGRRGAQYF
TRBV9,.,TRBJ1-1,TRBD1,TGTGCCAGCAGCGAAATGGACAGGGGAATCAACACTGAAGCTTTCTTT,CASSEMDRGINTEAFF
TRBV7-9,.,TRBJ2-5,.,TGTGCCAGCAGCTTGACGGACACTCAAGAGACCCAGTACTTC,CASSLTDTQETQYF
TRBV7-6,.,TRBJ2-3,TRBD2,TGTGCCAGCAGCTTAGGGACTAGCGGGGGACGATTAGATACGCAGTATTTT,CASSLGTSGGRLDTQYF
TRBV5-1,many,TRBJ2-2,TRBD1,TGCGCCAGCAGCCCGACAGGGCGCACCGGGGAGCTGTTTTTT,CASSPTGRTGELFF
TRBV7-9,.,TRBJ1-1,.,TGTGCCAGCAGCGCGCCACTGAACACTGAAGCTTTCTTT,CASSAPLNTEAFF
TRBV15,few,TRBJ2-1,.,TGTGCCACCAGCAGAGAATCAAACGCCCTCGGGGACAATGAGCAGTTCTTC,CATSRESNALGDNEQFF
TRBV29-1,few,TRBJ2-7,TRBD1,TGCAGCGTCACTCCACGGGACAGGGAGGACGAGCAGTACTTC,CSVTPRDREDEQYF
TRBV12-3/TRBV12-4,few,TRBJ2-2,.,TGTGCCAGCAGTTTTTGGACAGTGAACACCGGGGAGCTGTTTTTT,CASSFWTVNTGELFF
TRBV5-6,.,TRBJ2-1,.,TGTGCCAGCAGCTTGAACGCTTTTGAGCAGTTCTTC,CASSLNAFEQFF
TRBV6-2/TRBV6-3,few,TRBJ2-2,.,TGTGCCAGTTGGTACCTAGCGAACACCGGGGAGCTGTTTTTT,CASWYLANTGELFF
TRBV4-3,few,TRBJ2-4,TRBD2,TGCGCCAGCAGCCAAGATTCGAGCGGCGGGGGGAACATTCAGTACTTC,CASSQDSSGGGNIQYF
TRBV4-3,few,TRBJ2-2,TRBD1,TGCGCCAGCAGCCAATCGACAGGGCTGGGCGGGGAGCTGTTTTTT,CASSQSTGLGGELFF
TRBV7-8,.,TRBJ2-1,.,TGTGCCAGCAGCTCTACGCTTCTGGGGGTTTCCTACAATGAGCAGTTCTTC,CASSSTLLGVSYNEQFF
TRBV4-1,few,TRBJ2-3,TRBD1,TGCGCCAGCAGCCAGATGAGGGACAGGGTAACAGATACGCAGTATTTT,CASSQMRDRVTDTQYF
TRBV7-3,few,TRBJ2-2,TRBD2,TGTGCCAGCAGCCTGAAGCGGGGGGGCCTTCCCGGGGAGCTGTTTTTT,CASSLKRGGLPGELFF
TRBV7-8,.,TRBJ2-1,.,TGTGCCAGCAGCCATAGCAGACACAATGAGCAGTTCTTC,CASSHSRHNEQFF
TRBV5-1,.,TRBJ1-1,.,TGCGCCAGCAGCTCCCTAGGGGCCAACACTGAAGCTTTCTTT,CASSSLGANTEAFF
TRBV7-9,.,TRBJ2-2,.,TGTGCCAGCAGCTCCCTTAGGGTGCGGGCCGGGGAGCTGTTTTTT,CASSSLRVRAGELFF